The entry below describes one T cell receptor beta chain. The CDR3 loop spans 13 amino acids. V lost 7 bases to trimming and J lost 0 bases, with 9 bases between them. Germline assignment: CDR1 MNHEY and CDR2 SVGAGI. TCRdb keeps only in-frame clones here, not all; method: immunoSEQ multiplex PCR. The repertoire includes about 80,000 clones, about nine tenths of them detected once, and roughly 0.3% sits in the top ten. The data were obtained in a study of OX40 agonist ivuxolimab in advanced cancers. Systemic immunosuppression or a history of autoimmune disease excluded patients. The chain uses TRBV6-5 and TRBJ1-2; maybe TRBD1 (5 bases). The receptor's source is an adult with an advanced solid tumor such as melanoma, head and neck, liver or kidney cancer. Sequencing used CD4+ or CD8+ T cells sorted from blood, obtained in a trial of the OX40 agonist ivuxolimab. Here the CDR3 reads CASMSGTNYGYTF. The CDR3 nucleotides are TGTGCCAGCATGTCAGGGACTAACTATGGCTACACCTTC.